This TCR beta chain was sequenced in a study of T cell responses to AZD1222 COVID-19 vaccine. Germline V lookup: CDR1 KGHDR, CDR2 SFDVKD. V lost 2 bases and J lost 3, with 9 bases in between. There are 15 residues in the CDR3. This clone was counted a few times. Antigen specificity is unknown. Clones were read by immunoSEQ multiplex PCR, and TCRdb kept only the in-frame ones, dropping some. The repertoire holds 150,000 or so clones, with 90% to 95% as singletons. Study-wide results and limits: At baseline, just 5 or 6 AZD1222 recipients tested seropositive. Donors skewed white British and female; clonal diversity was possibly underestimated.

The clonotype was recovered from an adult in good health. The chain combines TRBV24-1 with TRBJ2-2; D gene ambiguous. This sample comprised peripheral blood, obtained on day 0 of AZD1222 vaccination. The CDR3 reads CATSDSGVHTGELFF. The DNA for the CDR3 is TGTGCCACCAGTGATTCTGGTGTTCACACCGGGGAGCTGTTTTTT.